Below are 26 T cell receptor beta chains sequenced from a single sample in a study of blood T cells in healthy people across ages. Sample-barcoded 5' priming and a J-beta primer mix drove a second PCR of roughly 7 to 11 cycles. MiXCR, applied by TCRdb to the 5' RACE reads, yields one record per CDR3 protein. The data contain over 600,000 distinct CDR3 sequences, more than 50% of them singletons. The sample taken for sequencing was blood. The receptors derive from a man aged 40-49 years in good health.

The genes are TRBV29-1 and TRBJ2-7; TRBD2 aligns across 8 bases. V trimming: 7 bases; J trimming: 3 bases; junction bases outside the gene matches: 11. The CDR3 loop spans 14 amino acids. Germline CDR1 is SQVTM and CDR2 is ANQGSEA. The chain's CDR3 is CSDPGGATFYEQYF. CDR3 nucleotides: TGCAGCGACCCCGGGGGGGCTACATTCTACGAGCAGTACTTC.

V and J are TRBV21-1 and TRBJ2-1; TRBD2 is the table's D call and was not checked against the DNA. TRBV21-1 is shown as a pseudogene. The CDR3 consists of 17 residues. CDR3 protein: CASSNQGLAGENNEQFF. The CDR3 DNA sequence: TGTGCCAGCAGCAATCAAGGACTAGCGGGAGAAAACAATGAGCAGTTCTTC.

The CDR3 DNA is TGCGCCAGCATCTACGACCCTAATACCGGGACAGGGGACCTCGGAGGCTACACCTTC. Translated, it gives CASIYDPNTGTGDLGGYTF. The genes are TRBV5-1 and TRBJ1-2; TRBD1 aligns across 10 bases. After removal of 6 bases from V and 8 bases from J, the junction contained 25 bases not matched to a gene. CDR1 is SGHRS and CDR2 is YFSETQ in the germline V gene. This CDR3 spans 19 amino acids.

V is TRBV3-1 and J is TRBJ1-5; the D gene is possibly TRBD1 (6 bases). This CDR3 has 14 amino acids. V gave up 4 bases and J gave up 7 bases, with 14 bases separating them. The germline gives CDR1 LGHDT, CDR2 YNNKEL (reference sequence). This chain's CDR3 is CASSPNRAGQPQHF. The CDR3 coding sequence is TGTGCCAGCAGCCCCAACAGGGCGGGCCAGCCCCAGCATTTT.

The V and J genes are TRBV9 and TRBJ1-6, with no clear D. CDR1 and CDR2 from the germline V gene are SGDLS and YYNGEE. The ends were cut back, 6 bases at V and 9 bases at J, with 16 bases in the middle. CDR3 length equals 14 residues. The CDR3: CASNENLKGSPLHF. The CDR3 DNA follows: TGTGCCAGCAACGAAAATTTAAAGGGTTCACCCCTCCACTTT.

A few counts support this clonotype. The V and J genes are TRBV4-2 and TRBJ1-4; D uncertain. This CDR3 is built from 18 residues. The germline V gene encodes CDR1 LGHNA and CDR2 YNFKEQ. Trimming cost V 5 bases and J 0 bases, with 19 bases left between them. CDR3 in amino acids: CASSGMEVDDATNEKLFF. In DNA, the CDR3 is TGTGCCAGCAGCGGGATGGAAGTGGACGATGCAACTAATGAAAAACTGTTTTTT.

The CDR3 nucleotides are TGTGCCAGCAGTCAAGTAGCGGGAGGGATCGCTGAGCAGTTCTTC. This gives the protein CASSQVAGGIAEQFF. The rearrangement joins TRBV12-3 or TRBV12-4 to TRBJ2-1, with TRBD2 identical over 11 bases. The CDR3 contains 15 residues. V was clipped by 5 bases and J by 9 bases; unmatched bases: 9.

This clonotype was seen a few times. The chain links TRBV18 to TRBJ2-5; the match to TRBD2 covers 12 bases. The V segment lost 3 bases and the J segment 4 bases; nucleotides outside the gene matches: 6. This CDR3 is built from 16 residues. Germline assignment: CDR1 KGHSH and CDR2 LQKENI. The DNA of the CDR3 is TGTGCCAGCTCACCTCTGCCGGGACTAGCGGGAGAGACCCAGTACTTC. Its protein is CASSPLPGLAGETQYF. Drawing the rest from reference TRBV18 and TRBJ2-5, the complete variable domain is NAGVMQNPRHLVRRRGQEARLRCSPMKGHSHVYWYRQLPEEGLKFMVYLQKENIIDESGMPKERFSAEFPKEGPSILRIQQVVRGDSAAYFCASSPLPGLAGETQYFGPGTRLLVL.

This clonotype was seen just once. The chain uses TRBV5-1 and TRBJ2-7, with D perhaps matching TRBD2 (6 bases). Trimming removed 5 bases from V and 1 base from J, with 13 bases in between. The CDR3 length is 14 residues. CDR1 and CDR2 (germline): SGHRS, YFSETQ. The CDR3 DNA is TGCGCCAGCAGGGCCACTAGCAGTTCCTACGAGCAGTACTTC. Its translation is CASRATSSSYEQYF.

The chain couples TRBV24-1 to TRBJ2-7; D is ambiguous. Per germline, CDR1 KGHDR and CDR2 SFDVKD. CDR3 length: 13 residues. Trimming pared 6 bases from V and 2 bases from J, leaving 10 bases between. The CDR3, as DNA: TGTGCCACCAGTTCAGCAGGCGCCTACGAGCAGTACTTC. Its protein is CATSSAGAYEQYF.

J is TRBJ1-6 and V is TRBV20-1, with a tentative D call TRBD1 (6 bases). Germline CDR1 is DFQATT and CDR2 is SNEGSKA (reference sequence). CDR3 length: 18 residues. The V and J ends lost 3 bases and 3 bases respectively, with 21 bases between them. The CDR3 region is CSARVGLTGPIYNSPLHF. The CDR3 DNA reads TGCAGTGCTAGGGTCGGGTTAACAGGGCCCATCTATAATTCACCCCTCCACTTT.

This rearrangement joins TRBV28 to TRBJ2-7, with D hard to call. Gene TRBJ2-5 matches the end of the DNA better, so the J call may be wrong. This CDR3 is built from 14 residues. CDR1 MDHEN and CDR2 SYDVKM come from the germline V gene. The CDR3 DNA follows: TGTGCCAGCAGTCTCCGGATTGCCACGGGGACCCAGTACTTC. It codes for CASSLRIATGTQYF.

This clonotype was found once. This chain uses TRBV29-1 with TRBJ1-5, with D perhaps TRBD1 (5 bases). CDR3 length: 13 residues. Trimming removed 7 bases at V and 4 bases at J, with 14 bases between. Germline-derived CDR1 and CDR2 are SQVTM and ANQGSEA. CDR3 residues: CSADHDRNQPQHF. The CDR3 nucleotides are TGCAGCGCCGACCACGACAGAAATCAGCCCCAGCATTTT.

This clonotype was counted between two and nine times. Mismatch with germline at one junction end may stem from a read error. The chain recombines TRBV29-1 with TRBJ2-7, with 10 bases fitting TRBD2. Germline V gives CDR1 SQVTM, CDR2 ANQGSEA. CDR3 length: 12 amino acids. The CDR3, as DNA: TGCAGCGTCGGGACTAGCGACTCGGAGCGGTACTTC. Translation: CSVGTSDSERYF.

The chain uses TRBV24-1 and TRBJ1-2, with unresolved D. The V end lost 2 bases, the J end lost 7 bases, and 10 bases lay between the germline ends. The germline CDR1 and CDR2 sequences are KGHDR and SFDVKD. The CDR3 contains 13 residues. This chain's CDR3 is CATSDSGQRGYTF. The DNA of the CDR3 is TGTGCCACCAGTGATTCTGGCCAGCGTGGCTACACCTTC.

This chain uses TRBV6-6 with TRBJ1-2; D is unclear. The germline V gene has CDR1 MNHNY and CDR2 SVGAGI (reference sequence). This CDR3 spans 11 amino acids. Trimming took off 0 bases at V and 7 bases at J, with 3 bases between the two ends. The CDR3 region is CASSYSSGYTF. The CDR3 DNA follows: TGTGCCAGCAGTTACTCTTCTGGCTACACCTTC.

The V gene is TRBV12-3 or TRBV12-4, the J gene TRBJ2-3, with TRBD2 identical over 14 bases. V lost 5 bases, J lost 4 bases, and 11 bases stayed unmatched. This CDR3 has 18 residues. The CDR3, as DNA: TGTGCCAGCAGTCCCGGGACTAGCGGGAGAGCGCGAGCAGATACGCAGTATTTT. Its translation is CASSPGTSGRARADTQYF.

The chain links TRBV20-1 to TRBJ1-5; 8 bases map to TRBD1. The CDR3 is 15 amino acids. The trim removed 1 base at V and 6 bases at J, leaving 8 bases unmatched. Per germline, CDR1 DFQATT and CDR2 SNEGSKA (reference sequence). The CDR3 sequence: CSARVPGGFGQPQHF. The CDR3 nucleotides are TGCAGTGCTAGAGTACCAGGGGGCTTTGGTCAGCCCCAGCATTTT.

CDR3 coding DNA: TGTGCCAGCAGCGAGACAGGGCCCTTCTATGGCTACACCTTC. Translation: CASSETGPFYGYTF. The V call is TRBV6-2 or TRBV6-3, the J call TRBJ1-2, with 7 bases aligning to TRBD1. Germline CDR1 and CDR2: MNHEY and SVGEGT. The CDR3 spans 14 residues. V shed 6 bases, J shed 4 bases, and the junction held 8 bases outside the gene matches.

In this sample, this clonotype turned up a few times. The chain uses TRBV7-3 and TRBJ2-1; 8 bases are a match to TRBD1. The germline CDR1 and CDR2 sequences are SGHTA and FQGTGA. Trimming removed 8 bases from V and 9 bases from J; junction bases left unmatched: 3. The CDR3 spans 11 residues. CDR3 region: CASGQGGEQFF. The CDR3 coding sequence is TGTGCCAGCGGACAGGGTGGTGAGCAGTTCTTC.

This clonotype was recorded a few times. The J gene is TRBJ1-5, the V gene TRBV20-1; no clear D. The V gene's germline CDR1 is DFQATT and CDR2 SNEGSKA (reference sequence). Trimming removed 0 bases from V and 6 bases from J, with 15 bases in between. The CDR3 has 15 residues. The CDR3 loop is CSARDPGSTGQPQHF. The CDR3 region has the DNA TGCAGTGCTAGAGATCCCGGATCGACCGGTCAGCCCCAGCATTTT.

This chain links TRBV30 with TRBJ2-1; D is perhaps TRBD1 (6 bases). CDR1 is GTSNPN, CDR2 SVGIG, per germline (reference sequence). This CDR3 is 13 amino acids long. V was cut by 2 bases and J by 9 bases, with 14 bases left in between. The CDR3, as DNA: TGTGCCTGGAGTCGCGACAGGAGCAGTGAGCAGTTCTTC. Protein sequence: CAWSRDRSSEQFF.

DNA of the CDR3: TGTGCCAGCAGCCGAGAGTACGGGGATACGCAGTATTTT. Amino acids: CASSREYGDTQYF. V usage is TRBV7-3 and J usage is TRBJ2-3; no reliable D call. Germline CDR1 is SGHTA and CDR2 is FQGTGA. Trimming removed 5 bases from V and 6 bases from J, with 12 bases in between. The CDR3 consists of 13 residues.

This chain links TRBV12-3 or TRBV12-4 with TRBJ1-4; possibly TRBD1 for D (5 bases). The CDR3 has 15 residues. V was cut by 3 bases and J by 6 bases, with 14 bases left in between. The CDR3 DNA follows: TGTGCCAGCAGTTTTTACGGCCAGGGAGATGAAAAACTGTTTTTT. It yields the protein CASSFYGQGDEKLFF.

The V gene is TRBV29-1, the J gene TRBJ1-1; a possible D gene is TRBD1 (5 bases). The CDR3 length is 13 residues. The V gene's germline CDR1 is SQVTM and CDR2 ANQGSEA. Trimming left V 4 bases short and J 5 bases short, with 14 bases between. CDR3 sequence reads: CSVGGSRGTEAFF. In nucleotides, the CDR3 is TGCAGCGTTGGGGGGTCGAGGGGTACTGAAGCTTTCTTT.

Only one count was recorded for this clonotype. The chain has TRBV20-1 and TRBJ2-4, with D unclear. The end of the DNA is better explained by TRBJ2-7, so the J call may be wrong. Germline CDR1 reads DFQATT; CDR2 reads SNEGSKA (reference sequence). CDR3 size: 11 residues. This CDR3 reads CSASTASEQYF. As DNA, the CDR3 is TGCAGTGCCTCTACGGCAAGCGAGCAGTACTTC.